Listed below are T cell receptor beta chains from one sample, sequenced in a study of blood T cells in healthy people across ages. From the 5' RACE reads, TCRdb called clonotypes with MiXCR, one entry per CDR3 protein. The sample lists 1.6 million or so distinct CDR3 sequences, 30% to 40% occurring once. Sequencing was carried out using blood. All receptors derive from a woman in her 30s in good health. Both conserved end residues are part of each CDR3. A row's size may be missing; if present it is once, few, many or a size class.

v_gene: TRBV2
abundance: few
len: 13
j_gene: TRBJ2-5
CDR3aa: CASNRMPIETQYF

v_gene: TRBV2
abundance: few
len: 14
j_gene: TRBJ1-2
CDR3aa: CASSYADRKVRYTF

v_gene: TRBV20-1
abundance: few
len: 17
j_gene: TRBJ2-1
CDR3aa: CSGDLWASGRPMDEQFF

v_gene: TRBV2
abundance: few
len: 17
j_gene: TRBJ2-5
CDR3aa: CASSEALRDSPLETQYF

v_gene: TRBV6-1
abundance: NA
len: 16
j_gene: TRBJ2-4
CDR3aa: CASSETESLSKNIQYF

v_gene: TRBV7-2
abundance: NA
len: 13
j_gene: TRBJ2-1
CDR3aa: CASSLVKANEQFF

v_gene: TRBV6-1
abundance: NA
len: 16
j_gene: TRBJ2-3
CDR3aa: CASSQFEAGLTDTQYF

v_gene: TRBV6-1
abundance: NA
len: 16
j_gene: TRBJ2-7
CDR3aa: CASSGGLAGDLYEQYF

v_gene: TRBV6-5
abundance: NA
len: 14
j_gene: NA
CDR3aa: CASSRGQGRDEQYF

v_gene: TRBV4-1
abundance: NA
len: 13
j_gene: TRBJ1-6
CDR3aa: CASSRIENSPLHF

v_gene: TRBV9
abundance: NA
len: 12
j_gene: TRBJ1-2
CDR3aa: CASSVAGASYTF

v_gene: TRBV2
abundance: NA
len: 16
j_gene: NA
CDR3aa: CASGGTSVGNRETQYF

v_gene: TRBV13
abundance: few
len: 16
j_gene: TRBJ2-1
CDR3aa: CASSSLTSTTYNEQFF

v_gene: TRBV10-3
abundance: NA
len: 15
j_gene: TRBJ2-1
CDR3aa: CAISELGSGYNEQFF

v_gene: TRBV5-1
abundance: few
len: 16
j_gene: TRBJ2-1
CDR3aa: CASSFPRTGGDNEQFF

v_gene: TRBV5-1
abundance: NA
len: 17
j_gene: TRBJ1-2
CDR3aa: CASSLGYPGMVHYGYTF

v_gene: TRBV20-1
abundance: NA
len: 14
j_gene: TRBJ2-7
CDR3aa: CSAFDRAVSYEQYF

v_gene: TRBV5-6
abundance: few
len: 11
j_gene: TRBJ2-1
CDR3aa: CASSYRDEQFF

v_gene: TRBV5-1
abundance: NA
len: 15
j_gene: TRBJ2-2
CDR3aa: CASGTGTGPTGELFF

v_gene: TRBV13
abundance: few
len: 15
j_gene: TRBJ1-1
CDR3aa: CASSYHVVENTEAFF

v_gene: TRBV28
abundance: few
len: 15
j_gene: TRBJ1-2
CDR3aa: CASSYRGGGSYGYTF

v_gene: TRBV20-1
abundance: few
len: 14
j_gene: TRBJ2-5
CDR3aa: CSAQFGLAEETQYF

v_gene: TRBV4-1
abundance: NA
len: 16
j_gene: TRBJ2-1
CDR3aa: CASSLGTAVSYNEQFF

v_gene: TRBV6-6
abundance: many
len: 13
j_gene: TRBJ1-2
CDR3aa: CASRPQGNYGYTF

v_gene: TRBV3-1
abundance: few
len: 16
j_gene: TRBJ2-5
CDR3aa: CASSPLGFPRLETQYF

v_gene: TRBV20-1
abundance: NA
len: 14
j_gene: TRBJ2-1
CDR3aa: CSAISGQGAKEQFF

v_gene: TRBV4-1
abundance: NA
len: 15
j_gene: TRBJ2-7
CDR3aa: CASSQEGLAGYEQYF

v_gene: TRBV5-1
abundance: NA
len: 15
j_gene: TRBJ2-5
CDR3aa: CASSLGPRVEETQYF

v_gene: TRBV2
abundance: NA
len: 14
j_gene: TRBJ1-1
CDR3aa: CASMNSRGNTEAFF

v_gene: TRBV12-3/TRBV12-4
abundance: NA
len: 13
j_gene: TRBJ1-1
CDR3aa: CAGSLGQNTEAFF

v_gene: TRBV5-1
abundance: NA
len: 16
j_gene: TRBJ2-3
CDR3aa: CASSLPALPNGDTQYF

v_gene: TRBV4-1
abundance: few
len: 16
j_gene: TRBJ1-4
CDR3aa: CASSHTPRGGFEKLFF

v_gene: TRBV12-3/TRBV12-4
abundance: NA
len: 15
j_gene: TRBJ2-1
CDR3aa: CASSYPSGGVNEQFF

v_gene: TRBV10-1
abundance: NA
len: 19
j_gene: TRBJ2-2
CDR3aa: CASSDWTGATQSLTGELFF

v_gene: TRBV11-2
abundance: NA
len: 15
j_gene: NA
CDR3aa: CASSLEASNIYEQYF

v_gene: TRBV5-5
abundance: few
len: 15
j_gene: TRBJ2-3
CDR3aa: CASSPAGGGADTQYF

v_gene: TRBV5-1
abundance: few
len: 14
j_gene: TRBJ2-7
CDR3aa: CASTEDGSSYEQYF

v_gene: TRBV2
abundance: NA
len: 15
j_gene: TRBJ2-3
CDR3aa: CASGELAAFTDTQYF

v_gene: TRBV11-2
abundance: NA
len: 15
j_gene: NA
CDR3aa: CASSLGGGVLDEQYF

v_gene: TRBV30
abundance: NA
len: 17
j_gene: TRBJ1-1
CDR3aa: CAWSVPPGAGGLTEAFF

v_gene: TRBV5-5
abundance: few
len: 15
j_gene: TRBJ1-2
CDR3aa: CASRLDPTRNYGYTF

v_gene: TRBV5-1
abundance: many
len: 14
j_gene: TRBJ2-5
CDR3aa: CASSFSGNQETQYF

v_gene: TRBV29-1
abundance: many
len: 12
j_gene: TRBJ2-3
CDR3aa: CSTGLAADTQYF

v_gene: TRBV2
abundance: NA
len: 15
j_gene: TRBJ2-2
CDR3aa: CASSGDGRNTGELFF

v_gene: TRBV20-1
abundance: many
len: 14
j_gene: TRBJ2-3
CDR3aa: CSALGGGRTDTQYF

v_gene: TRBV5-1
abundance: NA
len: 15
j_gene: TRBJ2-7
CDR3aa: CASSLGHSNSYEQYF

v_gene: TRBV13
abundance: few
len: 14
j_gene: TRBJ1-2
CDR3aa: CASSLVPAGNGYTF

v_gene: TRBV28
abundance: NA
len: 17
j_gene: TRBJ2-7
CDR3aa: CASSPWGSGGLSYEQYF

v_gene: TRBV5-1
abundance: NA
len: 16
j_gene: TRBJ2-7
CDR3aa: CASSLAAGRGTYEQYF

v_gene: TRBV20-1
abundance: NA
len: 12
j_gene: TRBJ1-2
CDR3aa: CSAHDGPYGYTF

v_gene: TRBV9
abundance: NA
len: 15
j_gene: TRBJ2-1
CDR3aa: CASSVGWSSYNEQFF

v_gene: TRBV20-1
abundance: NA
len: 15
j_gene: TRBJ2-5
CDR3aa: CSVRPPQEGRETQYF

v_gene: TRBV2
abundance: few
len: 15
j_gene: TRBJ2-1
CDR3aa: CASSSAASGRNEQFF

v_gene: TRBV27
abundance: few
len: 15
j_gene: TRBJ2-1
CDR3aa: CASGDPSLSSNEQFF

v_gene: TRBV20-1
abundance: NA
len: 17
j_gene: TRBJ1-4
CDR3aa: CSLEAMGGPTTDEKLFF

v_gene: TRBV30
abundance: NA
len: 13
j_gene: TRBJ1-1
CDR3aa: CAWSSPRATEAFF

v_gene: TRBV4-1
abundance: NA
len: 15
j_gene: TRBJ1-5
CDR3aa: CASSQEWQPNQPQHF

v_gene: TRBV20-1
abundance: few
len: 11
j_gene: TRBJ1-1
CDR3aa: CSANARSEAFF

v_gene: TRBV5-1
abundance: many
len: 17
j_gene: TRBJ2-3
CDR3aa: CASSLAHWVESTDTQYF

v_gene: TRBV5-1
abundance: NA
len: 15
j_gene: TRBJ2-5
CDR3aa: CASSSPGLATETQYF